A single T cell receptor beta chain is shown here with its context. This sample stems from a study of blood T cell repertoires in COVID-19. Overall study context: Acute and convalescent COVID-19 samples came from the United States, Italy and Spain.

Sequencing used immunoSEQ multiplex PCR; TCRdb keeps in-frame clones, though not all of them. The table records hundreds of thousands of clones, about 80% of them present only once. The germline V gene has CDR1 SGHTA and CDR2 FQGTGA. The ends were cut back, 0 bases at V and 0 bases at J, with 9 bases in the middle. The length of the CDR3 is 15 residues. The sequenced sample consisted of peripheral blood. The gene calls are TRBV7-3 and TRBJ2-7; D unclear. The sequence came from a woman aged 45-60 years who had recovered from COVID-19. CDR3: CASSLTRGLSYEQYF. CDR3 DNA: TGTGCCAGCAGCTTAACGCGCGGCCTCTCCTACGAGCAGTACTTC.